This entry lists 8 T cell receptor beta chains sequenced from one sample in a study of control samples from healthy donors and cancer patients. Sequencing used immunoSEQ multiplex PCR; TCRdb keeps in-frame clones, though not all of them. This sample has 130,000 or so clones, with less than 95% found just once. Sequencing was performed on blood. The receptors were sampled from a man aged 18 to 30 in good health.

The chain is built from TRBV4-3 and TRBJ1-4, with D unresolved. CDR3 size: 15 residues. Germline-derived CDR1 and CDR2 are LGHNA and YSLEER. The V end was cut by 0 bases, the J end by 5 bases, with 10 bases between. CDR3 residues: CASSQDQSLNEKLFF. The DNA of the CDR3 is TGCGCCAGCAGCCAAGATCAAAGTCTGAATGAAAAACTGTTTTTT.

The V call is TRBV6-4, the J call TRBJ1-2; perhaps TRBD1 as D (5 bases). The length of the CDR3 is 15 residues. The germline V gene encodes CDR1 MRHNA and CDR2 SNTAGT. V was cut by 6 bases and J by 9 bases, with 23 bases left in between. In DNA, the CDR3 is TGTGCCAGCAGGCCCTCCGGGACGGGCCTATTACGCTACACCTTC. Its protein is CASRPSGTGLLRYTF.

Regarding this clone: Germline is not matched at one junction end, which may reflect a read error. The CDR3 loop reads CASNLGRSGELFF. CDR3 bases: TGCGCCAGCAACTTGGGGCGGTCCGGGGAGCTGTTTTTT. The rearrangement links TRBV5-1 to TRBJ2-2, with TRBD1 as a possible D gene (5 bases). Germline assignment: CDR1 SGHRS and CDR2 YFSETQ. The CDR3 length is 13 residues. The complete variable domain, with remaining parts taken from reference TRBV5-1 and TRBJ2-2, reads KAGVTQTPRYLIKTRGQQVTLSCSPISGHRSVSWYQQTPGQGLQFLFEYFSETQRNKGNFPGRFSGRQFSNSRSEMNVSTLELGDSALYLCASNLGRSGELFFGEGSRLTVL.

The chain carries TRBV2 and TRBJ2-3, with TRBD2 matching 12 bases. Germline CDR1 is SNHLY and CDR2 is FYNNEI. J lost 6 bases, V lost 6 bases, and 7 bases had no gene match. The CDR3 extends over 15 amino acids. In DNA form, the CDR3 reads TGTGCCAGCAGGCCCCTAGCGGGGGGGCCCGATACGCAGTATTTT. As protein: CASRPLAGGPDTQYF.

This clone appeared once. This chain uses TRBV3-1 (or the pseudogene TRBV3-2) with TRBJ2-7; D gene uncertain. The germline V gene encodes CDR1 LGHDT and CDR2 YNNKEL (reference sequence). The CDR3 length is 15 residues. The V end was cut by 1 base, the J end by 2 bases, with 12 bases between. In nucleotides, the CDR3 is TGTGCCAGCAGCCAAGGAGGCTCAAGCCCCTACGAGCAGTACTTC. Amino acid sequence: CASSQGGSSPYEQYF.

This chain joins TRBV4-1 and TRBJ2-5; 12 bases agree with TRBD2. V gave up 2 bases and J gave up 2 bases; unmatched junction bases: 3. This CDR3 contains 16 residues. Germline values: CDR1 MGHRA, CDR2 YSYEKL. CDR3 amino acids: CASSQQTSGGQETQYF. CDR3 DNA: TGCGCCAGCAGCCAACAGACTAGCGGGGGTCAAGAGACCCAGTACTTC.

The chain uses TRBV11-2 and TRBJ2-7; 7 positions match TRBD1. With 4 bases clipped from V and 5 bases from J, the junction kept 14 bases outside the gene matches. The CDR3 covers 16 residues. Per the germline V gene, CDR1 is SGHAT and CDR2 is FQNNGV. The chain's CDR3 is CASSSNVLGTEDEQYF. CDR3 DNA sequence: TGTGCCAGCAGCTCCAATGTACTCGGGACAGAAGACGAGCAGTACTTC.

This chain links TRBV6-2 or TRBV6-3 with TRBJ2-5; TRBD2 agrees at 7 bases. The trim removed 6 bases at V and 4 bases at J, leaving 5 bases unmatched. Per the germline V gene, CDR1 is MNHEY and CDR2 is SVGEGT. CDR3 length: 13 amino acids. Written as DNA, the CDR3 is TGTGCCAGCAGACCTCCGGGAGGAGAGACCCAGTACTTC. It specifies CASRPPGGETQYF.